A selection of T cell receptor beta chains follows, all from one sample in a study of T cells in Graves' hyperthyroidism and ophthalmopathy. Via MiXCR, TCRdb re-called the multiplex PCR reads, giving one row per CDR3 protein. Of hundreds of thousands of distinct CDR3 sequences in the sample, approximately 14% were seen once. The material sequenced was blood. Every receptor here comes from a woman aged 55-75 years with Graves' ophthalmopathy. The CDR3 runs from the conserved cysteine through the conserved F or W. A D gene is named only where the DNA matches it firmly. Clone size is not always given. Where it is, it says once, few, many or a class for expanded clones.

cdr3_aa: CAISGLAGGRSSYEQYF
cdr3_nt: TGTGCCATCAGTGGGCTAGCGGGAGGGAGGAGCTCCTACGAGCAGTACTTC
d_call: TRBD2
v_call: TRBV10-3
clone_size: -
j_call: TRBJ2-7

cdr3_aa: CASSLAGPTDTQYF
cdr3_nt: TGCGCCAGCAGCTTGGCCGGTCCCACAGATACGCAGTATTTT
d_call: -
v_call: TRBV5-1
clone_size: many
j_call: TRBJ2-3

cdr3_aa: CASSPGGAAGRGETQYF
cdr3_nt: TGTGCCAGCAGCCCAGGGGGGGCGGCCGGGAGGGGGGAGACCCAGTACTTC
d_call: -
v_call: TRBV6-1
clone_size: -
j_call: TRBJ2-5

cdr3_aa: CASSTQGSSYNEQFF
cdr3_nt: TGTGCCAGTAGTACCCAGGGGTCATCCTACAATGAGCAGTTCTTC
d_call: -
v_call: TRBV19
clone_size: -
j_call: TRBJ2-1

cdr3_aa: CASSLVSRSSYEQYF
cdr3_nt: TGTGCCAGCAGCTTAGTCTCCAGGAGCTCCTACGAGCAGTACTTC
d_call: -
v_call: TRBV7-8
clone_size: -
j_call: TRBJ2-7

cdr3_aa: CASSQGPGGRGMNTEAFF
cdr3_nt: TGCGCCAGCAGCCAAGGCCCGGGTGGACGAGGAATGAACACTGAAGCTTTCTTT
d_call: -
v_call: TRBV4-1
clone_size: many
j_call: TRBJ1-1

cdr3_aa: CASSYSGTGINEQYF
cdr3_nt: TGCGCCAGCAGCTATTCCGGGACAGGGATCAACGAGCAGTACTTC
d_call: TRBD1
v_call: TRBV5-1
clone_size: many
j_call: TRBJ2-7

cdr3_aa: CASGGTVNTEAFF
cdr3_nt: TGTGCCAGCGGCGGGACAGTCAACACTGAAGCTTTCTTT
d_call: TRBD1
v_call: TRBV7-9
clone_size: many
j_call: TRBJ1-1

cdr3_aa: CSVVTGNQPQHF
cdr3_nt: TGCAGCGTTGTTACGGGGAATCAGCCCCAGCATTTT
d_call: -
v_call: TRBV29-1
clone_size: few
j_call: TRBJ1-5

cdr3_aa: CASSLRTSGIGTDTQYF
cdr3_nt: TGTGCCAGCTCACTTCGGACTAGCGGGATTGGGACAGATACGCAGTATTTT
d_call: TRBD2
v_call: TRBV18
clone_size: few
j_call: TRBJ2-3

cdr3_aa: CSANPGRESTDTQYF
cdr3_nt: TGCAGTGCCAACCCGGGACGAGAAAGCACAGATACGCAGTATTTT
d_call: -
v_call: TRBV20-1
clone_size: once
j_call: TRBJ2-3

cdr3_aa: CASSFEREREQFF
cdr3_nt: TGCGCCAGCAGCTTCGAGCGGGAAAGGGAGCAGTTCTTC
d_call: TRBD2
v_call: TRBV5-1
clone_size: many
j_call: TRBJ2-1

cdr3_aa: CSARDIVGETQYF
cdr3_nt: TGCAGTGCTAGAGATATAGTTGGGGAGACCCAGTACTTC
d_call: -
v_call: TRBV20-1
clone_size: many
j_call: TRBJ2-5

cdr3_aa: CASSLVGGLQFF
cdr3_nt: TGTGCCAGCAGCTTAGTCGGGGGACTGCAGTTCTTC
d_call: -
v_call: TRBV7-2
clone_size: once
j_call: TRBJ2-1

cdr3_aa: CASRGLAGGTGELFF
cdr3_nt: TGCGCCAGCAGGGGACTAGCGGGAGGCACCGGGGAGCTGTTTTTT
d_call: TRBD2
v_call: TRBV10-1
clone_size: few
j_call: TRBJ2-2

cdr3_aa: CASTSSAGGANSPLHF
cdr3_nt: TGCGCCAGCACCTCATCGGCAGGGGGCGCGAATTCACCCCTCCACTTT
d_call: TRBD1
v_call: TRBV5-1
clone_size: -
j_call: TRBJ1-6

cdr3_aa: CASGDVANYGYTF
cdr3_nt: TGTGCCAGCGGGGACGTAGCTAACTATGGCTACACCTTC
d_call: -
v_call: TRBV28
clone_size: many
j_call: TRBJ1-2

cdr3_aa: CASSRANGELFF
cdr3_nt: TGTGCCAGCAGCAGGGCTAACGGGGAGCTGTTTTTT
d_call: -
v_call: TRBV6-1
clone_size: many
j_call: TRBJ2-2

cdr3_aa: CASSPPMRGLAVNTGELFF
cdr3_nt: TGTGCCAGCTCACCACCGATGAGGGGACTAGCGGTAAACACCGGGGAGCTGTTTTTT
d_call: TRBD2
v_call: TRBV18
clone_size: -
j_call: TRBJ2-2

cdr3_aa: CASTSGTGGSTDTQYF
cdr3_nt: TGCGCCAGCACCTCCGGGACAGGGGGGAGCACAGATACGCAGTATTTT
d_call: TRBD1
v_call: TRBV5-1
clone_size: many
j_call: TRBJ2-3

cdr3_aa: CASRLRDVKGNTEAFF
cdr3_nt: TGTGCCAGCAGGCTCCGGGACGTAAAGGGTAACACTGAAGCTTTCTTT
d_call: -
v_call: TRBV2
clone_size: many
j_call: TRBJ1-1

cdr3_aa: CASSPSSGLGGELFF
cdr3_nt: TGTGCCAGCAGCCCGTCGTCAGGGCTTGGCGGGGAGCTGTTTTTT
d_call: -
v_call: TRBV3-1
clone_size: few
j_call: TRBJ2-2

cdr3_aa: CASSPQAAATYGYTF
cdr3_nt: TGTGCCAGCAGCCCGCAGGCGGCGGCCACCTATGGCTACACCTTC
d_call: -
v_call: TRBV7-2
clone_size: many
j_call: TRBJ1-2

cdr3_aa: CASSVRDSFHGYTF
cdr3_nt: TGTGCCAGTAGTGTCCGGGACTCTTTCCATGGCTACACCTTC
d_call: -
v_call: TRBV19
clone_size: -
j_call: TRBJ1-2

cdr3_aa: CSATHGGTISTGELFF
cdr3_nt: TGCAGTGCTACCCATGGCGGGACCATTTCCACCGGGGAGCTGTTTTTT
d_call: -
v_call: TRBV20-1
clone_size: few
j_call: TRBJ2-2

cdr3_aa: CASSSRARRNEKLFF
cdr3_nt: TGTGCCAGCAGTTCAAGAGCGCGGAGAAATGAAAAACTGTTTTTT
d_call: -
v_call: TRBV6-1
clone_size: few
j_call: TRBJ1-4

cdr3_aa: CAISETSGRVNEQFF
cdr3_nt: TGTGCCATCAGTGAGACTAGCGGGAGGGTCAATGAGCAGTTCTTC
d_call: TRBD2
v_call: TRBV10-3
clone_size: few
j_call: TRBJ2-1

cdr3_aa: CASSSLEGARNYGYTF
cdr3_nt: TGTGCCAGCAGTTCCTTGGAGGGGGCGCGGAACTATGGCTACACCTTC
d_call: TRBD1
v_call: TRBV28
clone_size: -
j_call: TRBJ1-2

cdr3_aa: CASSAPGAQGGNQPQHF
cdr3_nt: TGTGCCAGCAGCGCTCCGGGCGCCCAGGGGGGCAATCAGCCCCAGCATTTT
d_call: TRBD1
v_call: TRBV9
clone_size: few
j_call: TRBJ1-5

cdr3_aa: CASSQEGGLIYEQYF
cdr3_nt: TGCGCCAGCAGCCAAGAAGGGGGCCTGATATACGAGCAGTACTTC
d_call: TRBD1
v_call: TRBV4-1
clone_size: -
j_call: TRBJ2-7

cdr3_aa: CASSPYPTGRTEAFF
cdr3_nt: TGTGCCAGCAGTCCTTACCCGACGGGGAGGACTGAAGCTTTCTTT
d_call: -
v_call: TRBV6-1
clone_size: few
j_call: TRBJ1-1

cdr3_aa: CASRLRVGRSQETQYF
cdr3_nt: TGTGCCAGCAGGCTTCGGGTTGGCCGTAGCCAAGAGACCCAGTACTTC
d_call: -
v_call: TRBV6-1
clone_size: -
j_call: TRBJ2-5

cdr3_aa: CASSPLAECYEQYF
cdr3_nt: TGTGCCAGCAGTCCACTAGCGGAGTGCTACGAGCAGTACTTC
d_call: TRBD2
v_call: TRBV27
clone_size: -
j_call: TRBJ2-7

cdr3_aa: CASSGVYNEQFF
cdr3_nt: TGCGCCTCGAGCGGGGTCTACAATGAGCAGTTCTTC
d_call: TRBD2
v_call: TRBV10-1
clone_size: many
j_call: TRBJ2-1

cdr3_aa: CASSVATVGEQFF
cdr3_nt: TGTGCCAGCAGCGTAGCTACGGTGGGGGAGCAGTTCTTC
d_call: -
v_call: TRBV9
clone_size: few
j_call: TRBJ2-1

cdr3_aa: CASSFGRSYEQYF
cdr3_nt: TGTGCCAGCAGTTTCGGGAGGTCCTACGAGCAGTACTTC
d_call: TRBD2
v_call: TRBV27
clone_size: many
j_call: TRBJ2-7

cdr3_aa: CASSLKGRGYTEAFF
cdr3_nt: TGTGCCAGCAGTTTAAAGGGCAGGGGGTACACTGAAGCTTTCTTT
d_call: TRBD1
v_call: TRBV5-1
clone_size: -
j_call: TRBJ1-1

cdr3_aa: CASSIRTEIVYEQYF
cdr3_nt: TGTGCCAGTAGTATTAGGACGGAGATTGTCTACGAGCAGTACTTC
d_call: -
v_call: TRBV19
clone_size: -
j_call: TRBJ2-7

cdr3_aa: CASSQAVGNTIYF
cdr3_nt: TGCGCCAGCAGCCAAGCGGTAGGAAACACCATATATTTT
d_call: -
v_call: TRBV4-1
clone_size: many
j_call: TRBJ1-3

cdr3_aa: CASSDPTVSSYNEQFF
cdr3_nt: TGTGCCAGCAGTGACCCGACTGTTAGCTCCTACAATGAGCAGTTCTTC
d_call: -
v_call: TRBV2
clone_size: many
j_call: TRBJ2-1

cdr3_aa: CASSRGRVSSYEQYF
cdr3_nt: TGTGCCAGCAGCCGCGGAAGGGTTAGCTCCTACGAGCAGTACTTC
d_call: -
v_call: TRBV11-2
clone_size: many
j_call: TRBJ2-7

cdr3_aa: CSAPLTSAYEQYF
cdr3_nt: TGCAGTGCTCCCCTCACCTCCGCCTACGAGCAGTACTTC
d_call: -
v_call: TRBV20-1
clone_size: many
j_call: TRBJ2-7

cdr3_aa: CAISEARGNEQFF
cdr3_nt: TGTGCCATCAGTGAGGCCAGGGGCAATGAGCAGTTCTTC
d_call: -
v_call: TRBV10-3
clone_size: many
j_call: TRBJ2-1

cdr3_aa: CASSELQREVNEQFF
cdr3_nt: TGCGCCAGCAGTGAGCTTCAGCGGGAGGTCAATGAGCAGTTCTTC
d_call: TRBD2
v_call: TRBV10-1
clone_size: -
j_call: TRBJ2-1

cdr3_aa: CASSVGSGRTFSSYEQYF
cdr3_nt: TGTGCCAGCAGCGTTGGTAGCGGGAGGACCTTTAGCTCCTACGAGCAGTACTTC
d_call: TRBD2
v_call: TRBV9
clone_size: once
j_call: TRBJ2-7